This T cell receptor (beta chain) was obtained from a study of blood T cell repertoires in COVID-19. About the study: Acute and convalescent COVID-19 samples came from the United States, Italy and Spain. The analysed material was cDNA or gDNA that came from T cells, B-cell-depleted T cells, or PBMCs.

Authors' data handling: Estimation of nucleated cell counts was performed using reference gene primer amplification. The method was immunoSEQ multiplex PCR; TCRdb's version includes in-frame clones alone and lacks a portion of them. Clone size and V and J calls were adopted from that table, with D and trimming inferred from the DNA. This sample has over 300,000 clones, with 80% to 90% found just once. The sequence came from a man between 18 and 29 years old who had recovered from COVID-19. Specimen: peripheral blood.

This CDR3 reads CASSIGGQDRYGYTF. DNA of the CDR3: TGTGCCAGTAGTATCGGGGGACAGGACCGCTATGGCTACACCTTC. This chain connects TRBV19 to TRBJ1-2, with 8 bases identical to TRBD1. Per the germline V gene, CDR1 is LNHDA and CDR2 is SQIVND (reference sequence). Losses at the gene ends were 3 bases for V and 4 bases for J; bases not matched to a gene: 7. The CDR3 has 15 residues.